This T cell receptor (beta chain) was obtained from a study of blood T cell repertoires in COVID-19. The overall study: There were acute and convalescent COVID-19 samples, and they came from the United States, Italy and Spain.

Enrolled through a virtual design, the participants were between 18 and 89 years of age and came from 24 US areas. Before being deemed recovered, Cohort 3 donors had two negative PCRs, clearance, or symptom resolution. Original methodology: Reference gene primer amplification gave nucleated cell count estimates. TCRdb's copy holds only in-frame clones and misses some; the assay was immunoSEQ multiplex PCR. The V and J calls and clone size come from that table; D and trimming were worked out from the DNA. The table has around 380,000 clones, over 75% seen once. With regard to this clone: The sample contains more than one DNA sequence encoding this CDR3.

The V gene's germline CDR1 is KGHSH and CDR2 LQKENI. Trimming cost V 3 bases and J 4 bases; bases outside gene matches: 0. This CDR3 region has 12 residues. This chain joins TRBV18 and TRBJ2-7; 7 bases match TRBD2. Specimen: PBMCs or T cells enriched from blood (not recorded which). The sequence derives from a man aged 30 to 45 who had recovered from COVID-19. The DNA of the CDR3 is TGTGCCAGCTCACCCGGGGGGTACGAGCAGTACTTC. Amino acid sequence: CASSPGGYEQYF.